A selection of T cell receptor beta chains follows, all from one sample in a study of identical twins. One entry per CDR3 protein results from TCRdb running MiXCR on the 5' RACE reads. The sample records 350,000 or so distinct CDR3 sequences, roughly 9% being singletons. Sequencing was done on a sample of naive T cells sorted from blood. All receptors come from a woman in her fifties or sixties in good health. Both conserved end residues are part of each CDR3. D genes are given only for firm matches. Expanded clones get a size class; other rows say once, few or many, or leave the size out.

V,D,size,J,CDR3,DNA
TRBV5-1,NA,NA,TRBJ2-3,CASSSGGLDTQYF,TGCGCCAGCAGCTCCGGCGGATTAGATACGCAGTATTTT
TRBV29-1,NA,NA,TRBJ1-1,CSVEMIQGHTEAFF,TGCAGCGTTGAAATGATACAGGGACACACTGAAGCTTTCTTT
TRBV7-9,NA,few,TRBJ2-1,CASSQPGTTYNEQFF,TGTGCCAGCAGCCAACCCGGGACAACTTACAATGAGCAGTTCTTC
TRBV11-3,NA,NA,TRBJ2-1,CASSLRGVRLQSSYNEQFF,TGTGCCAGCAGCTTAAGGGGGGTTAGGCTCCAGAGCTCCTACAATGAGCAGTTCTTC
TRBV4-1,NA,many,TRBJ2-5,CASSRGPQETQYF,TGCGCCAGCAGCCGAGGACCCCAAGAGACCCAGTACTTC
TRBV7-2,TRBD2,few,TRBJ2-5,CASSLGLAVETQYF,TGTGCCAGCAGCTTAGGGCTAGCGGTAGAGACCCAGTACTTC
TRBV15,NA,NA,TRBJ1-6,CATKDRSYNSPLHF,TGTGCCACCAAAGACCGCTCCTATAATTCACCCCTCCACTTT
TRBV12-3/TRBV12-4,TRBD2,NA,TRBJ2-3,CASTSTSGREGTDTQYF,TGTGCCAGCACCTCGACTAGCGGGAGGGAGGGCACAGATACGCAGTATTTT
TRBV3-1,NA,many,TRBJ1-3,CASSPGGGNTIYF,TGTGCCAGCAGCCCTGGGGGTGGAAACACCATATATTTT
TRBV5-1,NA,many,TRBJ1-1,CASSLEWAWNTEAFF,TGCGCCAGCAGCTTGGAGTGGGCCTGGAACACTGAAGCTTTCTTT
TRBV5-1,NA,many,TRBJ1-3,CASSLDGDSGNTIYF,TGCGCCAGCAGCTTGGACGGGGACTCTGGAAACACCATATATTTT
TRBV20-1,TRBD1,NA,TRBJ2-7,CSARLAGTGPYEQYF,TGCAGTGCTCGTCTAGCCGGGACAGGGCCCTACGAGCAGTACTTC
TRBV6-6,NA,NA,TRBJ1-5,CASSYEVGNQPQHF,TGTGCCAGCAGTTACGAGGTTGGGAATCAGCCCCAGCATTTT
TRBV5-1,NA,NA,TRBJ2-3,CASSLEVGEPTDTQYF,TGCGCCAGCAGCTTGGAGGTTGGGGAGCCCACAGATACGCAGTATTTT
TRBV5-1,NA,NA,TRBJ1-4,CASTESGATNEKLFF,TGCGCCAGCACGGAATCGGGAGCAACTAATGAAAAACTGTTTTTT
TRBV7-9,TRBD1,NA,TRBJ1-1,CASSHFPTGKNTEAFF,TGTGCCAGCAGCCATTTTCCGACAGGGAAGAACACTGAAGCTTTCTTT
TRBV7-9,NA,few,TRBJ2-6,CASSPSNSGANVLTF,TGTGCCAGCAGCCCAAGCAACTCTGGGGCCAACGTCCTGACTTTC
TRBV5-5,TRBD2,few,TRBJ2-1,CASSLEALGSGDYYNEQFF,TGTGCCAGCAGCTTGGAGGCCCTGGGTAGCGGGGACTACTACAATGAGCAGTTCTTC
TRBV21-1,NA,many,TRBJ2-7,CASSPHGGQGFYEQYF,TGTGCCAGCAGCCCCCATGGGGGACAGGGGTTCTACGAGCAGTACTTC
TRBV11-2,NA,many,TRBJ1-2,CASSLDYRQATNYGYTF,TGTGCCAGCAGCTTAGATTATCGCCAGGCAACTAACTATGGCTACACCTTC
TRBV19,NA,NA,TRBJ1-4,CASSIVGLEKLFF,TGTGCCAGTAGTATAGTAGGACTAGAAAAACTGTTTTTT
TRBV20-1,NA,few,TRBJ1-3,CSANRVSGNTIYF,TGCAGTGCTAACAGGGTCTCTGGAAACACCATATATTTT
TRBV20-1,TRBD2,few,TRBJ2-1,CSAVEGGLDEQFF,TGCAGTGCGGTCGAGGGAGGGTTAGATGAGCAGTTCTTC
TRBV6-6,TRBD2,NA,TRBJ2-5,CASRKPGLAGGETQYF,TGTGCCAGCAGAAAACCGGGACTAGCGGGAGGAGAGACCCAGTACTTC
TRBV12-3/TRBV12-4,TRBD1,NA,TRBJ1-6,CASSLFRGGSPLHF,TGTGCCAGCAGTTTGTTCAGGGGGGGATCACCCCTCCACTTT
TRBV29-1,NA,few,TRBJ1-1,CSVWDPMNTEAFF,TGCAGCGTTTGGGACCCAATGAACACTGAAGCTTTCTTT
TRBV5-1,TRBD1,few,TRBJ2-7,CASSKDRGYEQYF,TGCGCCAGCAGCAAGGACAGGGGCTACGAGCAGTACTTC
TRBV14,NA,few,TRBJ1-1,CASSPVPNTEAFF,TGTGCCAGCAGCCCTGTGCCGAACACTGAAGCTTTCTTT
TRBV18,TRBD2,few,TRBJ2-5,CASSLRLAGGEETQYF,TGTGCCAGCTCACTTCGACTAGCGGGAGGGGAAGAGACCCAGTACTTC
TRBV7-9,TRBD1,few,TRBJ2-7,CASSPRGMVSYEQYF,TGTGCCAGCAGCCCCAGGGGGATGGTGTCCTACGAGCAGTACTTC
TRBV6-6,TRBD1,few,TRBJ2-4,CASSYSTGLAKNIQYF,TGTGCCAGCAGTTACTCGACAGGGCTAGCCAAAAACATTCAGTACTTC
TRBV7-9,NA,NA,TRBJ2-1,CASSLGGYDEQFF,TGTGCCAGCAGCTTAGGAGGGTACGATGAGCAGTTCTTC
TRBV6-2/TRBV6-3,TRBD2,many,TRBJ2-3,CASSYSRLAGKGTDTQYF,TGTGCCAGCAGTTACTCCCGACTAGCGGGAAAGGGGACAGATACGCAGTATTTT
TRBV12-3/TRBV12-4,NA,few,TRBJ2-7,CASSFVYRAYEQYF,TGTGCCAGCAGTTTCGTCTACAGAGCCTACGAGCAGTACTTC
TRBV20-1,NA,few,TRBJ1-1,CSVVDNMNTEAFF,TGCAGTGTAGTGGACAACATGAACACTGAAGCTTTCTTT
TRBV10-3,NA,many,TRBJ2-5,CAISAATGLGETQYF,TGTGCCATCAGTGCGGCCACAGGGCTTGGGGAGACCCAGTACTTC